Presented here are 30 T cell receptor beta chains from one specimen sequenced in a study of monozygotic twins with inflammatory bowel disease. TCRdb reworked the 5' RACE reads into one entry per CDR3 protein, no DNA. The record lists approximately 400,000 distinct CDR3 sequences, of which the ten most abundant hold approximately 2.3%. Input material: blood. The receptors shown here come from a human donor with ulcerative colitis or Crohn's disease, or a healthy co-twin of an affected twin (not recorded which).

The rearrangement links TRBV2 to TRBJ2-1; the D gene TCRdb calls, TRBD1, cannot be checked with no DNA. Germline CDR1 is SNHLY and CDR2 is FYNNEI. The length of the CDR3 is 15 residues. The CDR3 reads CASTKDRWGGNEQFF.

V usage is TRBV4-3 and J usage is TRBJ2-2; the D call of TRBD1 rests on TCRdb alone, since no DNA is present to check it. This CDR3 spans 15 amino acids. In germline, CDR1 is LGHNA, CDR2 YSLEER. CDR3: CASSLNQGTTGELFF.

The V gene is TRBV6-5, the J gene TRBJ2-5. This CDR3 is 13 amino acids long. Germline loops: CDR1 MNHEY, CDR2 SVGAGI. The CDR3 protein is CASSYRRQETQYF.

The genes are TRBV27 and TRBJ2-6; TCRdb's D call of TRBD1 is untestable without DNA. The CDR3 runs to 17 residues. The germline gives CDR1 MNHEY, CDR2 SMNVEV (reference sequence). This chain's CDR3 is CASSRIGVGTGANVLTF.

V and J are TRBV4-1 and TRBJ2-5; the TCRdb call, TRBD1, lacks DNA for checking. The germline V gene encodes CDR1 MGHRA and CDR2 YSYEKL. This CDR3 comprises 15 residues. CDR3 residues: CASSLGTGARETQYF.

The chain recombines TRBV5-4 with TRBJ2-5. The CDR3 extends over 13 amino acids. Germline assignment: CDR1 SGHNT and CDR2 YYREEE (reference sequence). The CDR3: CASTITGAETQYF.

The V call is TRBV7-9, the J call TRBJ1-1; TCRdb's D gene call, TRBD1, goes unchecked for lack of DNA. This CDR3 has 15 residues. Germline V lookup: CDR1 SEHNR, CDR2 FQNEAQ (reference sequence). The CDR3 is CASSSWTGGYTEAFF.

J is TRBJ1-1 and V is TRBV18; TCRdb proposes TRBD1, but this gene call is untestable without DNA. This CDR3 comprises 16 residues. The germline V gene encodes CDR1 KGHSH and CDR2 LQKENI. CDR3 loop: CASSPLEGTRNTEAFF.

The rearrangement joins TRBV15 to TRBJ2-1; there is no DNA to check the TCRdb D call of TRBD2. Germline loops: CDR1 LNHNV, CDR2 YYDKDF (reference sequence). This CDR3 comprises 15 residues. The CDR3 spells CATSSGAFIYNEQFF.

V gene TRBV5-6 combines with J gene TRBJ2-2; TCRdb gives TRBD1 as the D gene, but with no DNA this cannot be confirmed. Germline CDR1 reads SGHDT; CDR2 reads YYEEEE. The CDR3 runs to 14 residues. The CDR3: CASSLIPWAGELFF. Supplemented by reference TRBV5-6 and TRBJ2-2, the full variable domain reads DAGVTQSPTHLIKTRGQQVTLRCSPKSGHDTVSWYQQALGQGPQFIFQYYEEEERQRGNFPDRFSGHQFPNYSSELNVNALLLGDSALYLCASSLIPWAGELFFGEGSRLTVL.

The rearrangement links TRBV6-1 to TRBJ1-1; TCRdb indicates TRBD1, and absent DNA this call remains unverified. The germline gives CDR1 MNHNS, CDR2 SASEGT. CDR3 length equals 16 residues. CDR3: CASSRARQGKGTEAFF.

This chain connects TRBV20-1 to TRBJ2-7; checking the TCRdb D call of TRBD2 is not possible without DNA. Germline CDR1 DFQATT, CDR2 SNEGSKA (reference sequence). This CDR3 comprises 18 residues. The CDR3 loop is CSARSGLAGGRATYEQYF.

The chain joins TRBV12-2 to TRBJ2-5; TCRdb gives TRBD2 as the D gene, but with no DNA this cannot be confirmed. TRBV12-2 is classified as a pseudogene. The CDR3 length is 20 residues. The CDR3: CASRYILAGGPGGDQETQYF.

The chain links TRBV27 to TRBJ2-7; TCRdb's D gene call, TRBD2, goes unchecked for lack of DNA. The germline CDR1 and CDR2 sequences are MNHEY and SMNVEV (reference sequence). CDR3 length: 15 residues. CDR3 region: CASSPYAGTTYEQYF.

J is TRBJ1-1 and V is TRBV7-8. The CDR3 covers 15 residues. CDR1 and CDR2 (germline): SGHVS, FQNEAQ. The CDR3 loop is CASSLVDRMNTEAFF.

The CDR3 loop reads CASGPEGTNTEAFF. This chain joins TRBV12-5 and TRBJ1-1. Per germline, CDR1 LGHNT and CDR2 FRNRAP. The CDR3 runs 14 residues.

This rearrangement joins TRBV28 to TRBJ2-3; as DNA is missing, the TRBD1 call by TCRdb cannot be tested. The germline V gene encodes CDR1 MDHEN and CDR2 SYDVKM. CDR3 length equals 18 residues. CDR3: CASSPPGQGGSGTDTQYF.

V usage is TRBV7-9 and J usage is TRBJ2-5; the TCRdb call, TRBD1, lacks DNA for checking. The CDR3 covers 16 residues. Germline CDR1 reads SEHNR; CDR2 reads FQNEAQ (reference sequence). The chain's CDR3 is CASSLPPVTLGETQYF.

The chain recombines TRBV5-1 with TRBJ2-3. Germline V CDR1 and CDR2: SGHRS, YFSETQ. The CDR3 has 13 residues. The CDR3 spells CASSRVSTDTQYF.

The CDR3 reads CASSDRFNQPQHF. The V gene is TRBV2, the J gene TRBJ1-5. The CDR3 contains 13 residues. Germline loops: CDR1 SNHLY, CDR2 FYNNEI.

J is TRBJ2-7 and V is TRBV20-1; TCRdb returns TRBD2, unconfirmable since there is no DNA. This CDR3 is built from 17 residues. CDR1 is DFQATT, CDR2 SNEGSKA, per germline (reference sequence). CDR3 sequence: CSARGTSGGFFSYEQYF.

V is TRBV7-2 and J is TRBJ2-4. The CDR3 contains 15 residues. Germline V lookup: CDR1 SGHTA, CDR2 FQGNSA. CDR3: CASSLVRQFKNIQYF.

The chain links TRBV7-9 to TRBJ1-1; TCRdb reports TRBD1, a call that lacks DNA to check it against. CDR3 length: 14 amino acids. In germline, CDR1 is SEHNR, CDR2 FQNEAQ (reference sequence). CDR3 sequence: CASSSWGSEAEAFF.

The chain has TRBV7-2 and TRBJ2-1; there is no DNA to check the TCRdb D call of TRBD2. This CDR3 has 16 amino acids. The germline CDR1 and CDR2 sequences are SGHTA and FQGNSA. The CDR3 loop reads CASSLADSGSFRGQFF.

J is TRBJ2-5 and V is TRBV20-1; the D call from TCRdb, TRBD1, cannot be confirmed without DNA. Germline V lookup: CDR1 DFQATT, CDR2 SNEGSKA (reference sequence). CDR3 length equals 15 residues. The CDR3 here is CSAQPRGRRGETQYF.

The gene calls are TRBV5-1 and TRBJ2-1; as DNA is missing, the TRBD2 call by TCRdb cannot be tested. The CDR3 loop spans 12 amino acids. Looked up from germline, CDR1 is SGHRS and CDR2 is YFSETQ. The CDR3 spells CASSLAGSEQFF.

The chain has TRBV20-1 and TRBJ1-1; TCRdb designates TRBD1, a call that cannot be tested without DNA. This CDR3 spans 14 amino acids. Germline V gene data show CDR1 as DFQATT and CDR2 as SNEGSKA (reference sequence). CDR3 protein: CSAVGAGLYTEAFF.

This chain links TRBV10-3 with TRBJ2-2; without DNA, the TCRdb call of TRBD1 cannot be checked. Per the germline V gene, CDR1 is ENHRY and CDR2 is SYGVKD. There are 16 residues in the CDR3. The CDR3 here is CAISESRGLNTGELFF.

The chain carries TRBV19 and TRBJ1-5; TCRdb names TRBD1, which stays unverified in the absence of DNA. The CDR3 is 15 amino acids. From germline, CDR1 is LNHDA and CDR2 SQIVND (reference sequence). The CDR3 here is CASKEQAGGNQPQHF.

V is TRBV20-1 and J is TRBJ2-3; the D call from TCRdb, TRBD2, cannot be confirmed without DNA. This CDR3 is 17 amino acids long. The germline CDR1 and CDR2 sequences are DFQATT and SNEGSKA (reference sequence). CDR3 sequence: CSAPRATSGGSTDTQYF.